These T cell receptor beta chains were read from a single sample in a study of blood T cells in healthy people across ages. MiXCR, applied by TCRdb to the 5' RACE reads, yields one record per CDR3 protein. The sample yields around 1,000,000 distinct CDR3 sequences, around 25% seen once. This sample also appeared in a second study, on T cells of mothers and their children.

The sample consisted of blood. The receptor set was obtained from a girl between 2 and 10 years old in good health. Both conserved end residues are part of each CDR3. The D gene is left open where the match is weak. Expanded clones are given a class, and other clones once, few, many or no size at all.

D,size,V,J,CDR3,DNA
-,-,TRBV11-2,TRBJ2-4,CASTDLLGLVGAKNIQYF,TGTGCCAGCACCGACCTTCTTGGTCTTGTAGGGGCCAAAAACATTCAGTACTTC
TRBD1,-,TRBV3-1,TRBJ2-1,CASSQEGMGTGAFILSYNEQFF,TGTGCCAGCAGCCAAGAGGGGATGGGGACAGGCGCCTTTATACTCTCCTACAATGAGCAGTTCTTC
-,few,TRBV5-1,TRBJ1-3,CASQEGNTIYF,TGCGCCAGCCAAGAGGGAAACACCATATATTTT
TRBD1,many,TRBV10-3,TRBJ2-7,CAISGDRVREQYF,TGTGCCATCAGTGGGGACAGGGTGAGAGAGCAGTACTTC
-,-,TRBV4-2,TRBJ2-3,CASSHQVGEATDTQYF,TGTGCCAGCAGCCACCAGGTCGGTGAAGCCACAGATACGCAGTATTTT
-,-,TRBV25-1,TRBJ1-5,CASSGANQPQHF,TGTGCCAGCAGTGGGGCCAATCAGCCCCAGCATTTT
TRBD2,few,TRBV4-2,TRBJ2-7,CASSQEGLAGGLYEQYF,TGTGCCAGCAGCCAAGAGGGACTAGCGGGGGGTCTCTACGAGCAGTACTTC
-,-,TRBV20-1,TRBJ1-1,CSARDYRRENTEAFF,TGCAGTGCTAGAGATTACCGCCGAGAGAATACTGAAGCTTTCTTT
TRBD1,few,TRBV7-9,TRBJ2-7,CAGETGGSYEQYF,TGTGCCGGCGAAACAGGGGGTTCCTACGAGCAGTACTTC
-,-,TRBV29-1,TRBJ1-3,CSVKQGSGNTIYF,TGCAGCGTTAAACAGGGCTCTGGAAACACCATATATTTT
TRBD2,few,TRBV20-1,TRBJ2-1,CSARGAGGGNEQFF,TGCAGTGCTAGAGGGGCCGGGGGGGGCAATGAGCAGTTCTTC
TRBD2,-,TRBV3-1,TRBJ2-3,CASSQEGGLAGLRTDTQYF,TGTGCCAGCAGCCAAGAGGGGGGGCTAGCGGGACTTCGTACAGATACGCAGTATTTT
TRBD1,-,TRBV27,TRBJ1-6,CASSWDRNNSPLHF,TGTGCCAGCAGCTGGGACAGGAATAATTCACCCCTCCACTTT
-,-,TRBV11-2,TRBJ1-1,CASSSISDIEAFF,TGTGCCAGCAGCTCTATTTCGGACATTGAAGCTTTCTTT
-,many,TRBV4-1,TRBJ1-4,CASMRGPATNEKLFF,TGCGCCAGCATGAGGGGTCCTGCAACTAATGAAAAACTGTTTTTT
TRBD1,few,TRBV28,TRBJ1-2,CASSKTGIEGYTF,TGTGCCAGCAGCAAGACAGGGATAGAGGGCTACACCTTC
TRBD1,-,TRBV7-8,TRBJ2-7,CASSPGTGAGNEQYF,TGTGCCAGCAGCCCCGGGACAGGGGCGGGAAACGAGCAGTACTTC
TRBD2,few,TRBV12-3/TRBV12-4,TRBJ2-2,CASSPAWGAGGTGELFF,TGTGCCAGCAGTCCCGCCTGGGGAGCGGGGGGCACCGGGGAGCTGTTTTTT
TRBD1,-,TRBV20-1,TRBJ2-7,CSAPTGETYEQYF,TGCAGTGCCCCGACAGGGGAGACCTACGAGCAGTACTTC
TRBD2,-,TRBV9,TRBJ2-3,CASSAMGLAVTDTQYF,TGTGCCAGCAGCGCCATGGGACTAGCGGTAACAGATACGCAGTATTTT
TRBD1,few,TRBV2,TRBJ2-1,CASRVGTGLYNEQFF,TGTGCCAGCAGAGTGGGGACAGGGCTCTACAATGAGCAGTTCTTC
-,few,TRBV29-1,TRBJ2-2,CSVSLLNTGELFF,TGCAGCGTTAGTCTACTGAACACCGGGGAGCTGTTTTTT
TRBD2,few,TRBV7-9,TRBJ2-1,CASSPTPQAGGYNEQFF,TGTGCCAGCAGCCCAACTCCCCAAGCGGGGGGTTACAATGAGCAGTTCTTC
-,-,TRBV28,TRBJ2-7,CASRANGYEQYF,TGTGCCAGCAGGGCTAATGGTTACGAGCAGTACTTC
-,few,TRBV27,TRBJ1-1,CASTSGGDTEAFF,TGTGCCAGCACCTCGGGGGGGGACACTGAAGCTTTCTTT
-,few,TRBV10-3,TRBJ2-5,CAISPRSETQYF,TGTGCCATCAGTCCTAGGTCGGAGACCCAGTACTTC
-,few,TRBV28,TRBJ1-5,CATRPGSNQPQHF,TGTGCCACCAGACCTGGGAGCAATCAGCCCCAGCATTTT